The 30 T cell receptor beta chains below were found in one sample sequenced in a study of OX40 agonist ivuxolimab in advanced cancers. Sequencing used immunoSEQ multiplex PCR; TCRdb keeps in-frame clones, though not all of them. The sample shows 25,000 to 40,000 clones, more than 80% of them seen only once. The sequencing here drew on CD4+ or CD8+ T cells sorted from blood, taken in a trial of the OX40 agonist ivuxolimab. Receptor source: an adult with an advanced solid tumor such as melanoma, head and neck, liver or kidney cancer.

J is TRBJ2-5 and V is TRBV25-1; 11 nucleotides agree with TRBD2. V lost 6 bases to trimming and J lost 5 bases; unmatched junction nucleotides: 2. The germline gives CDR1 MGHDK, CDR2 SYGVNS. The CDR3 is 13 residues long. The CDR3 protein is CASRTSGEETQYF. The CDR3 DNA is TGTGCCAGCAGGACTAGCGGGGAGGAGACCCAGTACTTC. The full variable domain, with the rest looked up from reference TRBV25-1 and TRBJ2-5, is EADIYQTPRYLVIGTGKKITLECSQTMGHDKMYWYQQDPGMELHLIHYSYGVNSTEKGDLSSESTVSRIRTEHFPLTLESARPSHTSQYLCASRTSGEETQYFGPGTRLLVL.

DNA for the CDR3: TGCGCCAGCAGCCAAGGGACCGCGGAAAACATTCAGTACTTC. Amino acid sequence: CASSQGTAENIQYF. The V call is TRBV4-1, the J call TRBJ2-4; D call uncertain. The germline gives CDR1 MGHRA, CDR2 YSYEKL. Trimming stripped 1 base from V and 5 bases from J, with 9 bases between. There are 14 residues in the CDR3.

The rearrangement joins TRBV27 to TRBJ1-5, with D maybe TRBD1 (5 bases). The germline CDR1 and CDR2 sequences are MNHEY and SMNVEV (reference sequence). V gave up 3 bases and J gave up 2 bases, with 20 bases separating them. This CDR3 spans 18 amino acids. The CDR3 sequence: CASSLYGARGVGNQPQHF. DNA for the CDR3: TGTGCCAGCAGTTTGTATGGGGCGAGAGGGGTTGGCAATCAGCCCCAGCATTTT.

This chain joins TRBV5-1 and TRBJ2-7, with D maybe TRBD2 (6 bases). Germline V gene data show CDR1 as SGHRS and CDR2 as YFSETQ. This CDR3 is 13 amino acids long. The V end was cut by 0 bases, the J end by 5 bases, with 9 bases between. The CDR3: CASSLDPGDEQYF. In nucleotides, the CDR3 is TGCGCCAGCAGCTTGGATCCGGGGGACGAGCAGTACTTC.

In its sample, this clone was seen a few times. V and J are TRBV30 and TRBJ1-1; D is undetermined. V shed 4 bases and J shed 0 bases, with 12 bases lying between them. CDR1 and CDR2 from the germline V gene are GTSNPN and SVGIG (reference sequence). The CDR3 covers 14 residues. The CDR3 is CAWMGAPLNTEAFF. The CDR3 coding sequence is TGTGCCTGGATGGGCGCGCCCCTGAACACTGAAGCTTTCTTT.

The V gene is TRBV6-5, the J gene TRBJ1-1, with D uncertain. V was shortened by 6 bases and J by 0 bases, with 14 bases between the two germline ends. CDR3 length: 15 residues. Germline values: CDR1 MNHEY, CDR2 SVGAGI. CDR3 sequence reads: CASSPSRDMNTEAFF. The CDR3 DNA reads TGTGCCAGCAGCCCCTCAAGAGATATGAACACTGAAGCTTTCTTT.

The chain links TRBV29-1 to TRBJ1-2, with D hard to call. CDR1 is SQVTM and CDR2 is ANQGSEA in the germline V gene. There are 15 residues in the CDR3. V lost 0 bases to trimming and J lost 2 bases, with 13 bases between them. CDR3: CSVEDQSRRNYGYTF. In DNA, the CDR3 is TGCAGCGTTGAAGATCAATCGAGGCGAAACTATGGCTACACCTTC.

This chain connects TRBV19 to TRBJ2-1; no clear D gene. CDR3 length equals 12 residues. CDR1 LNHDA and CDR2 SQIVND come from the germline V gene (reference sequence). Deletions cut 7 bases from V and 6 bases from J, with 10 bases between. CDR3 region: CASKKGGNEQFF. In DNA form, the CDR3 reads TGTGCCAGTAAGAAGGGTGGCAATGAGCAGTTCTTC.

The chain uses TRBV30 and TRBJ2-7; the D gene is possibly TRBD2 (6 bases). The CDR3 runs to 14 residues. Germline assignment: CDR1 GTSNPN and CDR2 SVGIG (reference sequence). With 8 bases removed from V and 5 bases from J, the gap between germline ends came to 22 bases. The CDR3 DNA sequence: TGTGCCCTGGCCCTGGGTCACCCGGGGGACGAGCAGTACTTC. Protein sequence: CALALGHPGDEQYF.

V is TRBV7-9 and J is TRBJ2-5, with 10 bases lining up with TRBD1. CDR1 SEHNR and CDR2 FQNEAQ come from the germline V gene (reference sequence). CDR3 size: 16 residues. V lost 1 base to trimming and J lost 5 bases; unmatched junction nucleotides: 7. For the CDR3, the DNA is TGTGCCAGCAGCTTAGAAGGGACAGGGGTTAGGGAGACCCAGTACTTC. Residues: CASSLEGTGVRETQYF.

The chain links TRBV7-9 to TRBJ2-2; 9 bases agree with TRBD1. Per germline, CDR1 SEHNR and CDR2 FQNEAQ (reference sequence). With V trimmed by 5 bases and J by 3 bases, 4 bases remained unmatched. The CDR3 runs 15 residues. CDR3 nucleotide sequence: TGTGCCAGCAGCCCGGACAGGGGTTACACCGGGGAGCTGTTTTTT. This gives the protein CASSPDRGYTGELFF. The full variable domain, rest sourced from reference TRBV7-9 and TRBJ2-2, is DTGVSQNPRHKITKRGQNVTFRCDPISEHNRLYWYRQTLGQGPEFLTYFQNEAQLEKSRLLSDRFSAERPKGSFSTLEIQRTEQGDSAMYLCASSPDRGYTGELFFGEGSRLTVL.

The chain combines TRBV11-2 with TRBJ2-7, with D perhaps TRBD2 (6 bases). Germline V lookup: CDR1 SGHAT, CDR2 FQNNGV. The V gene lost 4 bases and the J gene lost 1 base, with 8 bases spanning the gap. This CDR3 is 13 amino acids long. DNA for the CDR3: TGTGCCAGCAGCTCGGCGGGGTCCTACGAGCAGTACTTC. Protein sequence: CASSSAGSYEQYF. The whole variable domain, remainder taken from reference TRBV11-2 and TRBJ2-7, is EAGVAQSPRYKIIEKRQSVAFWCNPISGHATLYWYQQILGQGPKLLIQFQNNGVVDDSQLPKDRFSAERLKGVDSTLKIQPAKLEDSAVYLCASSSAGSYEQYFGPGTRLTVT.

This clone was seen only a few times. V and J are TRBV7-6 and TRBJ1-6, with 7 nucleotides matching TRBD1. V lost 5 bases and J lost 7; bases outside the gene matches: 17. CDR1 SGHVS and CDR2 FNYEAQ come from the germline V gene. The length of the CDR3 is 18 residues. The CDR3 reads CASSPHPSRDSVNSPLHF. DNA of the CDR3: TGTGCCAGCAGCCCCCATCCTTCGCGGGACAGCGTGAATTCACCCCTCCACTTT.

As to this clone: This sample includes further DNA sequences coding for the same CDR3. The chain joins TRBV7-9 to TRBJ1-1; D is unresolved. Trimming shortened V by 3 bases and J by 8 bases, and 4 bases separated the two germline ends. From germline, CDR1 is SEHNR and CDR2 FQNEAQ (reference sequence). The CDR3 totals 10 residues. The CDR3 protein is CASSLEEAFF. The CDR3 DNA follows: TGTGCCAGCAGCTTGGAGGAAGCTTTCTTT.

The rearrangement joins TRBV19 to TRBJ2-2, with D possibly TRBD1 on 5 matching bases. The germline gives CDR1 LNHDA, CDR2 SQIVND (reference sequence). Trimming stripped 10 bases from V and 5 bases from J, with 11 bases between. The CDR3 covers 12 residues. The CDR3: CATGIVTGELFF. The CDR3 nucleotides are TGTGCCACAGGGATCGTTACCGGGGAGCTGTTTTTT.

This chain links TRBV5-6 with TRBJ2-2, with a weak D call TRBD2 (7 bases). The CDR3 extends over 14 amino acids. The germline gives CDR1 SGHDT, CDR2 YYEEEE. The V gene lost 4 bases and the J gene lost 4 bases, with 11 bases spanning the gap. CDR3 residues: CASSPGGGTGELFF. As DNA, the CDR3 is TGTGCCAGCAGCCCGGGGGGCGGCACCGGGGAGCTGTTTTTT.

This chain links TRBV19 with TRBJ2-3; D call uncertain. Per the germline V gene, CDR1 is LNHDA and CDR2 is SQIVND (reference sequence). Deletions cut 8 bases from V and 0 bases from J, with 9 bases between. The CDR3 sequence is 13 residues long. The CDR3 nucleotides are TGTGCCAGTGCAGCTCCTAGCACAGATACGCAGTATTTT. It specifies CASAAPSTDTQYF.

This sequence joins TRBV30 and TRBJ2-1; a weak D match, TRBD1 (5 bases). This CDR3 region has 13 residues. Looked up from germline, CDR1 is GTSNPN and CDR2 is SVGIG (reference sequence). Here the CDR3 reads CASTPGQGNEQFF. For the CDR3, the DNA is TGTGCATCAACGCCAGGGCAAGGGAATGAGCAGTTCTTC.

The rearrangement uses TRBV13 and TRBJ1-2; no firm D call. Trimming left V 4 bases short and J 3 bases short, with 12 bases between. Germline CDR1 PRHDT, CDR2 FYEKMQ (reference sequence). The CDR3 runs to 14 residues. The CDR3 bases are TGTGCCAGCAGCTCCCTCGACCGAGACTATGGCTACACCTTC. This codes for CASSSLDRDYGYTF.

In its sample, this clone was seen a few times. The gene calls are TRBV27 and TRBJ1-2, with 9 bases aligning to TRBD1. The germline V gene encodes CDR1 MNHEY and CDR2 SMNVEV (reference sequence). V lost 4 bases and J lost 8; bases outside the gene matches: 2. CDR3 size: 12 residues. Here the CDR3 reads CASSSTGGGYTF. DNA for the CDR3: TGTGCCAGCAGTTCGACAGGGGGAGGCTACACCTTC.

This clone was detected a few times. The gene calls are TRBV11-1 and TRBJ2-1; TRBD2 might be the D (5 bases). V was cut by 4 bases and J by 4 bases, with 11 bases left in between. The CDR3 is 14 amino acids. Looked up from germline, CDR1 is SGHAT and CDR2 is FQDESV (reference sequence). DNA of the CDR3: TGTGCCAGCAGCTCAGGTGGGGAGTACAATGAGCAGTTCTTC. This encodes CASSSGGEYNEQFF.

The gene calls are TRBV4-2 and TRBJ2-7, with 8 bases lining up with TRBD1. Germline values: CDR1 LGHNA, CDR2 YNFKEQ. The CDR3 contains 14 residues. J gave up 5 bases and V 3 bases, and 6 bases lay outside the gene matches. The CDR3 here is CASSHPGTGNEQYF. The DNA of the CDR3 is TGTGCCAGCAGCCATCCCGGGACAGGAAACGAGCAGTACTTC.

This chain joins TRBV7-3 and TRBJ2-1, with TRBD1 matching over 8 bases. The germline V gene encodes CDR1 SGHTA and CDR2 FQGTGA. V trimming: 5 bases; J trimming: 10 bases; junction bases outside the gene matches: 13. The CDR3 spans 15 residues. This CDR3 is CASSLSGTGGEEQFF. CDR3 nucleotides: TGTGCCAGCAGCCTTTCCGGGACAGGAGGTGAGGAGCAGTTCTTC. The whole variable domain, filled in from reference TRBV7-3 and TRBJ2-1, reads GAGVSQTPSNKVTEKGKYVELRCDPISGHTALYWYRQSLGQGPEFLIYFQGTGAADDSGLPNDRFFAVRPEGSVSTLKIQRTERGDSAVYLCASSLSGTGGEEQFFGPGTRLTVL.

This clone was detected a few times. This chain connects TRBV28 to TRBJ2-1, with TRBD1 matching over 8 bases. In germline, CDR1 is MDHEN, CDR2 SYDVKM. The CDR3 is made up of 14 amino acids. The V gene end was trimmed by 2 bases and the J gene end by 5 bases; junction bases not matched to a gene: 2. The CDR3 sequence: CASSLQGANNEQFF. CDR3 sequence (DNA): TGTGCCAGCAGTTTACAGGGGGCTAACAATGAGCAGTTCTTC. The full variable domain, its missing parts supplied by reference TRBV28 and TRBJ2-1, is DVKVTQSSRYLVKRTGEKVFLECVQDMDHENMFWYRQDPGLGLRLIYFSYDVKMKEKGDIPEGYSVSREKKERFSLILESASTNQTSMYLCASSLQGANNEQFFGPGTRLTVL.

This chain joins TRBV6-5 and TRBJ2-3; 7 positions match TRBD1. The CDR3 covers 15 residues. Germline CDR1 reads MNHEY; CDR2 reads SVGAGI. Unmatched junction bases numbered 5, after V lost 5 bases and J lost 0 bases. CDR3: CASSKGTDSTDTQYF. DNA for the CDR3: TGTGCCAGCAGTAAAGGGACAGACAGCACAGATACGCAGTATTTT.

The sample holds one count of this clone. The J gene is TRBJ2-7, the V gene TRBV4-1, with TRBD2 matching 10 bases. Unmatched junction bases numbered 13, after V lost 1 base and J lost 7 bases. The CDR3 is 17 amino acids. Germline lookup yields CDR1 MGHRA and CDR2 YSYEKL. Here the CDR3 reads CASSQVDLAGELGEQYF. The DNA for the CDR3 is TGCGCCAGCAGCCAAGTGGACCTAGCGGGAGAACTGGGGGAGCAGTACTTC.

The chain employs TRBV13 and TRBJ2-7; 8 bases line up with TRBD2. Unmatched junction bases numbered 7, after V lost 2 bases and J lost 4 bases. In germline, CDR1 is PRHDT, CDR2 FYEKMQ (reference sequence). The CDR3 consists of 15 residues. CDR3 DNA sequence: TGTGCCAGCAGCTTAATCGCGGGAGGTCGGTACGAGCAGTACTTC. Translated: CASSLIAGGRYEQYF.

This chain joins TRBV7-9 and TRBJ2-5, with D perhaps TRBD1 or TRBD2 (5 bases each). Trimming stripped 7 bases from V and 2 bases from J, with 17 bases between. In germline, CDR1 is SEHNR, CDR2 FQNEAQ (reference sequence). The CDR3 contains 15 residues. This CDR3 reads CASTPKGSPQETQYF. The DNA of the CDR3 is TGTGCCAGCACCCCGAAGGGGAGCCCACAAGAGACCCAGTACTTC.

This clone is a singleton in its sample. The V call is TRBV7-9, the J call TRBJ2-5, with 8 bases lining up with TRBD2. The trim removed 5 bases at V and 5 bases at J, leaving 4 bases unmatched. Looked up from germline, CDR1 is SEHNR and CDR2 is FQNEAQ (reference sequence). There are 13 residues in the CDR3. CDR3 loop: CASSPGGWETQYF. CDR3 nucleotides: TGTGCCAGCAGCCCGGGAGGGTGGGAGACCCAGTACTTC.

The chain employs TRBV6-1 and TRBJ2-3; 9 positions agree with TRBD2. Germline V CDR1 and CDR2: MNHNS, SASEGT. V lost 0 bases, J lost 0 bases, and 4 bases stayed unmatched. The CDR3 totals 17 residues. Here the CDR3 reads CASSEAGLAPSTDTQYF. As DNA, the CDR3 is TGTGCCAGCAGTGAAGCCGGACTAGCGCCCAGCACAGATACGCAGTATTTT.